The 17 T cell receptor beta chains presented below share a single source sample, sequenced in a study of radiation and T cells in renal cell carcinoma (TCRdb year 2020). The time point label on this specimen signifies: blood 4 weeks post-SBRT, at nephrectomy. This sample's treatment or condition label indicates: 15 Gy SBRT to primary tumor, nephrectomy 4 weeks later. Library preparation was by the immunoSEQ multiplex PCR assay. TCRdb provides this immuneACCESS table in a form limited to in-frame rearrangements. Some clones are lacking; in checked studies, under half of them reflect an unresolved V gene, and why the rest are absent is not known. The sample records fewer than 80,000 clones, around 78% of which are singletons. 2.4% of the sample belongs to the ten largest clones. Material: blood, obtained from a patient whose treatment included radiotherapy and nephrectomy. These TCRs come from a woman in her sixties with renal cell carcinoma.

V gene TRBV6-6 combines with J gene TRBJ1-2; D ambiguous. CDR3 length: 13 amino acids. Germline CDR1 and CDR2: MNHNY and SVGAGI (reference sequence). The V and J ends lost 6 bases and 4 bases respectively, with 12 bases between them. CDR3 nucleotide sequence: TGTGCCAGCAGGACCCTCGGGAGCTATGGCTACACCTTC. The encoded protein is CASRTLGSYGYTF.

The rearrangement joins TRBV29-1 to TRBJ1-4, with 9 bases aligning to TRBD1. The CDR3 has 14 amino acids. Germline CDR1 SQVTM, CDR2 ANQGSEA. The J segment lost 4 bases and the V segment lost 4 bases, leaving 4 bases of the junction unmatched. In DNA form, the CDR3 reads TGCAGCGTTGGGACAGGGGTCGGTAATGAAAAACTGTTTTTT. This codes for CSVGTGVGNEKLFF.

This clone was counted a few times. The V and J genes are TRBV19 and TRBJ2-3; D tentatively fits TRBD1 or TRBD2 (5 bases each). Germline V gene sequence: CDR1 LNHDA, CDR2 SQIVND (reference sequence). Trimming left V 11 bases short and J 0 bases short, with 15 bases between. The CDR3 is made up of 14 amino acids. CDR3 region: CASSGPSSTDTQYF. The CDR3 nucleotides are TGTGCCTCATCGGGGCCCTCTAGCACAGATACGCAGTATTTT. The variable domain in full, with the rest retrieved from reference TRBV19 and TRBJ2-3, is DGGITQSPKYLFRKEGQNVTLSCEQNLNHDAMYWYRQDPGQGLRLIYYSQIVNDFQKGDIAEGYSVSREKKESFPLTVTSAQKNPTAFYLCASSGPSSTDTQYFGPGTRLTVL.

This clone has just a few counts. The J gene is TRBJ1-2, the V gene TRBV5-1; TRBD1 is a possible D gene (5 bases). The V and J ends lost 2 bases and 1 base respectively, with 18 bases between them. Germline CDR1 and CDR2: SGHRS and YFSETQ. The CDR3 length is 17 residues. DNA of the CDR3: TGCGCCAGCAGCTTCGGAGCGGGGGGGACGGTTAACTATGGCTACACCTTC. It is translated as CASSFGAGGTVNYGYTF.

The chain couples TRBV5-8 to TRBJ1-5; the match to TRBD1 covers 7 bases. The CDR3 runs to 15 residues. The germline gives CDR1 SGHTS, CDR2 YDEGEE. J lost 2 bases, V lost 0 bases, and 2 bases had no gene match. The CDR3 reads CASSLDRGGNQPQHF. The CDR3 coding sequence is TGTGCCAGCAGCTTGGACAGGGGAGGCAATCAGCCCCAGCATTTT.

The rearrangement joins TRBV7-2 to TRBJ2-7, with 10 bases that match TRBD2. With 5 bases clipped from V and 2 bases from J, the junction kept 6 bases outside the gene matches. CDR1 and CDR2 (germline): SGHTA, FQGNSA. The CDR3 spans 15 residues. The DNA for the CDR3 is TGTGCCAGCAGCCAGGGACTAGCGCCAGCCTACGAGCAGTACTTC. Its protein product is CASSQGLAPAYEQYF.

This rearrangement joins TRBV6-5 to TRBJ1-4, with D perhaps TRBD1 (5 bases). V gave up 6 bases and J gave up 7 bases, with 18 bases separating them. CDR1 and CDR2 from the germline V gene are MNHEY and SVGAGI. The CDR3 sequence is 15 residues long. DNA of the CDR3: TGTGCCAGCAGACGAAGCGGGACCAGAGGTGAAAAACTGTTTTTT. Protein product: CASRRSGTRGEKLFF.

This chain uses TRBV4-2 with TRBJ1-2; D possibly corresponds to TRBD1 (6 bases). The CDR3 has 14 amino acids. The V gene's germline CDR1 is LGHNA and CDR2 YNFKEQ. The V end lost 0 bases, the J end lost 8 bases, and 13 bases lay between the germline ends. The CDR3 coding sequence is TGTGCCAGCAGCCAAGATTCAGGGGCCGGAGGCTACACCTTC. Protein: CASSQDSGAGGYTF.

This sequence joins TRBV7-3 and TRBJ1-6; D is uncertain. The V end lost 2 bases, the J end lost 6 bases, and 11 bases lay between the germline ends. The CDR3 extends over 15 amino acids. Germline V gene lookup returns CDR1 SGHTA and CDR2 FQGTGA. CDR3 residues: CASSLGSGSNSPLHF. Written as DNA, the CDR3 is TGTGCCAGCAGCTTAGGTAGTGGTAGTAATTCACCCCTCCACTTT.

V usage is TRBV28 and J usage is TRBJ2-7, with TRBD1 identical over 10 bases. The CDR3 has 15 amino acids. J lost 7 bases, V lost 4 bases, and 10 bases had no gene match. Germline CDR1 is MDHEN and CDR2 is SYDVKM. The CDR3 is CASSSPGQGSREQYF. The CDR3 DNA reads as TGTGCCAGCAGTTCCCCGGGACAGGGGTCGCGGGAGCAGTACTTC.

The rearrangement links TRBV4-1 to TRBJ2-5; perhaps D is TRBD1 or TRBD2 (5 bases each). The CDR3 has 14 residues. Germline V gives CDR1 MGHRA, CDR2 YSYEKL. With 4 bases removed from V and 3 bases from J, the gap between germline ends came to 12 bases. DNA of the CDR3: TGCGCCAGCAGCCCCCGGGACGGCGAAGAGACCCAGTACTTC. Protein: CASSPRDGEETQYF.

The genes are TRBV5-6 and TRBJ2-4; possible D gene TRBD2, 6 bases. V was trimmed by 3 bases and J by 0 bases, leaving 7 bases between them. Germline V lookup: CDR1 SGHDT, CDR2 YYEEEE. The CDR3 is 14 amino acids. This CDR3 is CASSSGLAKNIQYF. The DNA for the CDR3 is TGTGCCAGCAGCTCGGGACTAGCCAAAAACATTCAGTACTTC.

The CDR3 spells CASSQGLYGYTF. CDR3 coding DNA: TGTGCCAGCAGCCAGGGACTTTATGGCTACACCTTC. The rearrangement uses TRBV7-9 and TRBJ1-2; a weak D match, TRBD1 (5 bases). V shed 5 bases and J shed 5 bases, with 9 bases lying between them. The CDR3 sequence is 12 residues long. The V gene's germline CDR1 is SEHNR and CDR2 FQNEAQ (reference sequence).

This clone was picked up a small number of times. The chain joins TRBV27 to TRBJ2-5; D is tentatively TRBD1 or TRBD2 (5 bases each). Germline V lookup: CDR1 MNHEY, CDR2 SMNVEV (reference sequence). The CDR3 is 15 amino acids. The ends were cut back, 6 bases at V and 5 bases at J, with 19 bases in the middle. The chain's CDR3 is CASSPGTLKGETQYF. The DNA for the CDR3 is TGTGCCAGCAGCCCCGGGACCTTAAAAGGGGAGACCCAGTACTTC.

The table lists this clone with a count of one. This rearrangement joins TRBV9 to TRBJ2-2; no clear D gene. This CDR3 spans 13 amino acids. V dropped 2 bases and J dropped 6 bases, with 8 bases sitting between them. Germline CDR1 SGDLS, CDR2 YYNGEE. The CDR3 DNA sequence: TGTGCCAGCAGCGTGAGTTCGGCCGGGGAGCTGTTTTTT. Protein product: CASSVSSAGELFF.

The gene calls are TRBV9 and TRBJ2-2; tentative D call: TRBD1 (6 bases). Trimming took off 3 bases at V and 1 base at J, with 7 bases between the two ends. CDR1 is SGDLS, CDR2 YYNGEE, per germline. The CDR3 is made up of 14 amino acids. CDR3 residues: CASSETGNTGELFF. As DNA, the CDR3 is TGTGCCAGCAGCGAGACAGGGAACACCGGGGAGCTGTTTTTT.

This clone was detected a few times. This chain links TRBV5-6 with TRBJ1-4; a weak D match, TRBD1 (6 bases). From germline, CDR1 is SGHDT and CDR2 YYEEEE. Trimming stripped 4 bases from V and 2 bases from J, with 18 bases between. The CDR3 has 17 amino acids. The CDR3 DNA follows: TGTGCCAGCAGCCTACTTCAGGGGAGGGCGACTAATGAAAAACTGTTTTTT. This codes for CASSLLQGRATNEKLFF.